A selection of T cell receptor beta chains follows, all from one sample in a study of shared clonotypes between healthy human individuals. Some clones are missing from TCRdb's copy, which holds only in-frame ones; the method was immunoSEQ multiplex PCR. The data show roughly 2,000,000 clones, with about 95% seen just once and around 1.2% held by the top ten. The sequenced material came from naive CD8+ T cells sorted from blood. The receptors were sampled from a man aged 18-30 years in good health. Both conserved end residues are trimmed from each CDR3.

j_call v_call cdr3_aa
TRBJ2-7 TRBV15 ATSRDSGNYEQY
TRBJ1-6 TRBV4-1 ASSQTPEVSSYNSPLH
TRBJ2-7 TRBV15 ATSIRTGIDEQY
TRBJ1-1 TRBV5-1 ASSDRPEVNTEAF
TRBJ2-2 TRBV11-2 ASSPGRAGELF
TRBJ2-7 TRBV7-9 ASSLGQGAYEQY
TRBJ2-3 TRBV28 ASSLGLAGTKTDTQY
TRBJ2-3 TRBV4-3 ASSQLDRGNTDTQY
TRBJ2-7 TRBV10-1 ASSNWASSYEQY
TRBJ1-4 TRBV27 ASSSFDGLNEKLF
TRBJ2-7 TRBV28 ASSTWDSPPYEQY
TRBJ1-2 TRBV14 ASSQVYGVDYGYT
TRBJ1-2 TRBV13 ASSLGAGPSPGYT
TRBJ1-1 TRBV27 ASSLAPGAVNTEAF
TRBJ2-5 TRBV6-1 ASTGTLQETQY
TRBJ2-7 TRBV5-4 ASSWDRGPEQY
TRBJ2-5 TRBV9 ASSMWDLETQY
TRBJ2-2 TRBV7-9 ASSLVGGELF
TRBJ2-7 TRBV6-1 ASSEVETAFGRQY
TRBJ2-3 TRBV7-2 ASSLVVAGETDTQY
TRBJ1-2 TRBV11-2 ASSLGAVAGVYGYT
TRBJ1-1 TRBV15 ATSRVQGVNTEAF